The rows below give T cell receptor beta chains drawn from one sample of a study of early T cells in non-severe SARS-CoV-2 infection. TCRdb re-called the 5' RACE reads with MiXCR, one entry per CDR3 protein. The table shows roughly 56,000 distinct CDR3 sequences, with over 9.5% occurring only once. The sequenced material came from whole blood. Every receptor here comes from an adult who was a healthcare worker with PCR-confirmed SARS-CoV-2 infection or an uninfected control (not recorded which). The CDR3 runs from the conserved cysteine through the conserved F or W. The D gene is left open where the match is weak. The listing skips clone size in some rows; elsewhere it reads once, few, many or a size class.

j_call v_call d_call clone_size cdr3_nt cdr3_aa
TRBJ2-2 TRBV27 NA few TGTGCCAGCAGTCCCAGGGTGGACACCGGGGAGCTGTTTTTT CASSPRVDTGELFF
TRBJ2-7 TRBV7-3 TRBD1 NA TGTGCCAGCAGCTTGGACAGGGGGGACGAGCAGTACTTC CASSLDRGDEQYF
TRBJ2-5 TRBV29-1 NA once TGCAGCGCCCGAGGGGAGACCCAGAACTTC CSARGETQNF
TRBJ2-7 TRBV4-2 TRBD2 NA TGTGCCAGCAGCCCGACTAGCGTCGAACGGGAGGAGCAGTACTTC CASSPTSVEREEQYF
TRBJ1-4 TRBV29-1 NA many TGCAGCGTTGATAGGGGTGGGGCGGCTAATGAAAAACTGTTTTTT CSVDRGGAANEKLFF
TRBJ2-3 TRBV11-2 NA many TGTGCCAGCAGCTATATTGGACTAAGCACAGATACGCAGTATTTT CASSYIGLSTDTQYF
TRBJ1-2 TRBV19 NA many TGTGCCAGTAGTATCCAGGCCCAGGGTCTCTACAACTATGGCTACACCTTC CASSIQAQGLYNYGYTF
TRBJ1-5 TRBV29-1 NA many TGCAGCGTTGAACTGGTCAGCAATCAGCCCCAGCATTTT CSVELVSNQPQHF
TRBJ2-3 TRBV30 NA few TGTGCCTGGAGTGGGACCACCACAGATACGCAGTATTTT CAWSGTTTDTQYF
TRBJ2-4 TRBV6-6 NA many TGTGCCAGCAGTTACGGCAGGGCGATCGGTTTGGACATTCAGTACTTC CASSYGRAIGLDIQYF
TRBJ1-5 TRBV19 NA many TGTGCCAGTAGTATGGGACTGCCAAATCAGCCCCAGCATTTT CASSMGLPNQPQHF
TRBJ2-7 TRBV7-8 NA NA TGTGCCAGCAGCGGAAAAAGACTAGGAGGCGAGCAGTACTTC CASSGKRLGGEQYF
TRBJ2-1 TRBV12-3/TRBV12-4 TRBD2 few TGTGCCAGCAGTGGACCTAGCGGGATAAACAATGAGCAGTTCTTC CASSGPSGINNEQFF
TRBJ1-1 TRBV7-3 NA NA TGTGCCAGCAGCTTGGGAGAGAACACTGAAGCTTTCTTT CASSLGENTEAFF
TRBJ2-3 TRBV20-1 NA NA TGCAGTGTCACGGACCCAACCCGCACCACAGATACGCAGTATTTT CSVTDPTRTTDTQYF
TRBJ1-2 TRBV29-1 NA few TGCAGCGTTGGGTATTCCCCCTATGGCTACACCTTC CSVGYSPYGYTF
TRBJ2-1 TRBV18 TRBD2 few TGTGCCAGCTCACGATCTCAGCGGGGAACATACAATGAGCAGTTCTTC CASSRSQRGTYNEQFF
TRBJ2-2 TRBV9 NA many TGTGCCAGCAGCTCCTCCGGGAGACAAACCGGGGAGCTGTTTTTT CASSSSGRQTGELFF
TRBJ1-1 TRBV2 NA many TGTGCCAGCACCGAACGGGAGAACACTGAAGCTTTCTTT CASTERENTEAFF
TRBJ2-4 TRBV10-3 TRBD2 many TGTGCCATCAGTGGGGGAGGGGTTGACATTCAGTACTTC CAISGGGVDIQYF
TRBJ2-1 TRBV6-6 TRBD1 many TGTGCCAGCAGATTACTACGGACAGGAGATTACAATGAGCAGTTCTTC CASRLLRTGDYNEQFF
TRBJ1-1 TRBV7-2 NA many TGTGCCAGCAGCTTAGGCTCGGCCCAAGGAGCTTTCTTT CASSLGSAQGAFF
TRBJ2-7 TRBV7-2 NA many TGTGCCAGCAGCTTAGACTGGACAGCCGCCTACGAGCAGTACTTC CASSLDWTAAYEQYF
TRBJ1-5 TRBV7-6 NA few TGTGCCAGCAGCCCAGGTGGTCGGAATAGCAATCAGCCCCAGCATTTT CASSPGGRNSNQPQHF
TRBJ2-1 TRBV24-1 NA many TGTGCCACCAGTAACCCCCGGGGGCAGGGGAAGTATAATGAGCAGTTCTTC CATSNPRGQGKYNEQFF
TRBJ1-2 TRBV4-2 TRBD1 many TGTGCCAGCAGCCAAGAGCCCCTACAGGGGGCCGGTGGCTACACCTTC CASSQEPLQGAGGYTF
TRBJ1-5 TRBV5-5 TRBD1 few TGTGCCAGCAGCTGGACAGGGGGTTTTAATCAGCCCCAGCATTTT CASSWTGGFNQPQHF
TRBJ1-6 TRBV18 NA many TGTGCCAGCTCACCTTCGGGACCGATAAATTCACCCCTCCACTTT CASSPSGPINSPLHF
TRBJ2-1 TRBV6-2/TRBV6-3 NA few TGTGCCAGCAGTTCCCTCATGGAGCCGAGCTCCTACAATGAGCAGTTCTTC CASSSLMEPSSYNEQFF
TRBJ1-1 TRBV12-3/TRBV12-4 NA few TGTGCCAGCAGTTTGGGCAGTACTCCGTGGGCTTTCTTT CASSLGSTPWAFF
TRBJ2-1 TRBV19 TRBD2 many TGTGCCAGTAGCCCCCAGCCAACTAGCGGCCCCCACAATGAGCAGTTCTTC CASSPQPTSGPHNEQFF
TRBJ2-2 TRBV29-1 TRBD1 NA TGCAGCGCTGTGACAGGGGGCAACACCGGGGAGCTGTTTTTT CSAVTGGNTGELFF
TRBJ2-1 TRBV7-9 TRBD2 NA TGTGCCAGCAGCTCTCCGGGACTAGCCTACAATGAGCAGTTCTTC CASSSPGLAYNEQFF
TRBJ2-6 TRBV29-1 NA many TGCAGCGTGGGGGGTGTAGCGGACAGAGTGACTGGGGCCAACGTCCTGACTTTC CSVGGVADRVTGANVLTF
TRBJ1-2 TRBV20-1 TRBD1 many TGCAGTGCTAGAGATTTGGGAACAGGGGGAAACTATGGCTACACCTTC CSARDLGTGGNYGYTF
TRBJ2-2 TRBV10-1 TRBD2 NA TGCGCCAGCAGTGAGCTAGCGGGAGAAACCGGGGAGCTGTTTTTT CASSELAGETGELFF
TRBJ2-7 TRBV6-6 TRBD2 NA TGTGCCAGCATCTCGGCTAGCGGCTACGAGCAGTACTTC CASISASGYEQYF
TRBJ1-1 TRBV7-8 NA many TGTGCCAGCAGCCCCGCGAACACTGAAGCTTTCTTT CASSPANTEAFF
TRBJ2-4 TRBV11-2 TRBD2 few TGTGCCAGCAGCTCCGGACTAGCTCGGGACATTCAGTACTTC CASSSGLARDIQYF
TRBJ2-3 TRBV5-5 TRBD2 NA TGTGCCAGCAGCTTGCTAGCGGGAGGCGGGGTAGATACGCAGTATTTT CASSLLAGGGVDTQYF
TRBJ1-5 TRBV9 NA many TGTGCCAGCAGCGTAGCCCTAAATCAGCCCCAGCATTTT CASSVALNQPQHF
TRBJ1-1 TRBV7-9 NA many TGTGCCAGCAGCTTAGTGGGGGACACTGAAGCTTTCTTT CASSLVGDTEAFF
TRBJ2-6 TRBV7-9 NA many TGTGCCTTATCCACGGAGGGGTCTTACTCTGGGGCCAACGTCCTGACTTTC CALSTEGSYSGANVLTF
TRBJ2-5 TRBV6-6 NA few TGTGCCAGCAGTTACGGAACAGGGACGGAGACCCAGTACTTC CASSYGTGTETQYF
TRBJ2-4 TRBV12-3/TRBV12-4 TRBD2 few TGTGCCAGCAGCTTGGGACTAGCGGTCCCTCAGTACTTC CASSLGLAVPQYF
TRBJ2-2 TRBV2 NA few TGTGCCAGCAGCCGGGGGATGAGCACCGGGGAGCTGTTTTTT CASSRGMSTGELFF
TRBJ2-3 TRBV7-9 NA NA TGTGCCAGCAGCCCCGCCGCTGATACGCAGTATTTT CASSPAADTQYF
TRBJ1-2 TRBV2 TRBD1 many TGTGCCAGCCGGCCAGGGGGTAGTTATGGCTACACCTTC CASRPGGSYGYTF
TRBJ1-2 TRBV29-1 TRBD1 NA TGCAGCGTTGAAGTTAGGGACAGGGGATATGGCTACACCTTC CSVEVRDRGYGYTF
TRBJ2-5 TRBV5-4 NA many TGTGCCAGCAGCTTGGCACTGCAAGAGACCCAGTACTTC CASSLALQETQYF
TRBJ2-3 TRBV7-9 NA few TGTGCCAGCAGCTTGAGTGCGGTCACAGATACGCAGTATTTT CASSLSAVTDTQYF
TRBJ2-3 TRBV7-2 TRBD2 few TGTGCCAGCAGCTCTTTAGCGGGAGAGAGCACAGATACGCAGTATTTT CASSSLAGESTDTQYF
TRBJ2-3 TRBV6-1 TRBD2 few TGTGCCAGCCAGATAGCGGGCTACACAGATACGCAGTATTTT CASQIAGYTDTQYF
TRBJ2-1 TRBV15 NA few TGTGCCACCAGCAGACGGATCGCCCAAAACAATGAGCAGTTCTTC CATSRRIAQNNEQFF
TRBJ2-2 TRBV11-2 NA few TGTGCCAGCAGCCGTACAGGAAGAGGAGGGGAGCTGTTTTTT CASSRTGRGGELFF